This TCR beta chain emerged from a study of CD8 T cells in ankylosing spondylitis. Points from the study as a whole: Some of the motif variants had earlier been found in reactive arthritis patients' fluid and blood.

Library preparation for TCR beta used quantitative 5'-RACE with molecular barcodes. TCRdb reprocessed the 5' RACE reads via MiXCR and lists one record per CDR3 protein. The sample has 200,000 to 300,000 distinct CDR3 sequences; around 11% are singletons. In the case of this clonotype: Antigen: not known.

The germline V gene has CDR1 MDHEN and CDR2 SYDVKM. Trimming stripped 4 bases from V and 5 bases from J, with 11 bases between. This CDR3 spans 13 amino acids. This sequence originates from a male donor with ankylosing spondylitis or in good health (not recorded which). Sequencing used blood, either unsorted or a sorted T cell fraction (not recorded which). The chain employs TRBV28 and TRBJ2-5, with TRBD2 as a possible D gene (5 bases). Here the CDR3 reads CASSSATGETQYF. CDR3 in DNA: TGTGCCAGCAGTTCAGCTACGGGGGAGACCCAGTACTTC.